The 26 T cell receptor beta chains listed next were all sequenced from one sample in a study of regulatory dendritic cells for organ transplantation. TCRdb's copy holds only in-frame clones and misses some; the assay was immunoSEQ multiplex PCR. The table records about 12,000 clones, 74% of them present only once. Allogeneic regulatory or mature dendritic cells were co-cultured for roughly five days with CFSE-labeled sorted T cells at 1:10. Their antigens remain unidentified. Sequenced sample: naive CD4+ T cells from blood cultured with regulatory dendritic cells. As to subset: CD45RA+ naive T cells. The receptors stem from a human donor in good health.

This chain links TRBV14 with TRBJ1-1; weak D call: TRBD1 (6 bases). Trimming stripped 2 bases from V and 1 base from J, with 14 bases between. This CDR3 is 16 amino acids long. The germline V gene encodes CDR1 SGHDN and CDR2 FVKESK. This CDR3 is CASSQLPGQPNTEAFF. CDR3 sequence (DNA): TGTGCCAGCAGCCAATTACCGGGACAACCGAACACTGAAGCTTTCTTT.

The V call is TRBV7-2, the J call TRBJ2-1; no definite D call. Trimming removed 2 bases from V and 0 bases from J, with 8 bases in between. The V gene's germline CDR1 is SGHTA and CDR2 FQGNSA. The CDR3 length is 15 residues. CDR3 in amino acids: CASSLRWSSYNEQFF. The CDR3 nucleotides are TGTGCCAGCAGCTTACGGTGGAGCTCCTACAATGAGCAGTTCTTC.

This rearrangement joins TRBV18 to TRBJ1-2; no firm D call. Looked up from germline, CDR1 is KGHSH and CDR2 is LQKENI. The CDR3 loop spans 12 amino acids. The ends were cut back, 2 bases at V and 6 bases at J, with 7 bases in the middle. This chain's CDR3 is CASSPGRDGYTF. The DNA of the CDR3 is TGTGCCAGCTCACCAGGGAGGGATGGCTACACCTTC.

This chain connects TRBV7-9 to TRBJ2-7, with 10 bases fitting TRBD1. Trimming cost V 5 bases and J 2 bases; bases outside gene matches: 3. The V gene's germline CDR1 is SEHNR and CDR2 FQNEAQ (reference sequence). The CDR3 loop spans 14 amino acids. CDR3 in amino acids: CASSRTGGPYEQYF. CDR3 sequence (DNA): TGTGCCAGCAGCCGGACAGGGGGTCCCTACGAGCAGTACTTC.

This sequence joins TRBV6-1 and TRBJ1-4, with 7 positions matching TRBD1. The germline V gene encodes CDR1 MNHNS and CDR2 SASEGT. This CDR3 comprises 14 residues. The V and J ends lost 8 bases and 2 bases, in that order; junction bases with no gene match: 5. The CDR3: CASRGGGTNEKLFF. The CDR3 DNA reads as TGTGCCAGCCGAGGAGGGGGCACTAATGAAAAACTGTTTTTT.

The rearrangement uses TRBV7-2 and TRBJ2-3, with 9 nucleotides matching TRBD2. Germline trimming cut 1 base from V and 2 bases from J; bases unmatched to any gene: 7. The V gene's germline CDR1 is SGHTA and CDR2 FQGNSA. The CDR3 covers 17 residues. The CDR3 sequence: CASSLVGGGGATDTQYF. The CDR3 bases are TGTGCCAGCAGCTTAGTTGGCGGGGGGGGAGCCACAGATACGCAGTATTTT.

This clone is deemed medium-sized. The chain couples TRBV10-3 to TRBJ2-7; the match to TRBD1 covers 8 bases. Germline values: CDR1 ENHRY, CDR2 SYGVKD. The V segment lost 4 bases and the J segment 3 bases; nucleotides outside the gene matches: 5. The CDR3 totals 14 residues. The CDR3 sequence is CAISGTGPDYEQYF. CDR3 bases: TGTGCCATCAGTGGGACAGGGCCCGACTACGAGCAGTACTTC.

The rearrangement joins TRBV5-4 to TRBJ2-5; D unclear. Trimming took 4 bases from V and 0 from J, leaving 4 bases between them. Germline CDR1 and CDR2: SGHNT and YYREEE (reference sequence). The CDR3 length is 12 residues. The CDR3 DNA reads as TGTGCCAGCAGCCCTTACCAAGAGACCCAGTACTTC. Translating gives CASSPYQETQYF.

About this clone itself: Other nucleotide sequences from this sample produce the same CDR3. V is TRBV6-5 and J is TRBJ1-1; no definite D call. Looked up from germline, CDR1 is MNHEY and CDR2 is SVGAGI. With 0 bases removed from V and 1 base from J, the gap between germline ends came to 6 bases. CDR3 size: 14 residues. The CDR3 DNA reads TGTGCCAGCAGTTACTCCCGGGGGAACACTGAAGCTTTCTTT. As protein: CASSYSRGNTEAFF.

J is TRBJ2-2 and V is TRBV2; possibly TRBD2 for D (6 bases). CDR1 SNHLY and CDR2 FYNNEI come from the germline V gene. Trimming left V 3 bases short and J 0 bases short, with 11 bases between. CDR3 length: 16 amino acids. CDR3 sequence: CASSEEGLANTGELFF. DNA for the CDR3: TGTGCCAGCAGTGAGGAGGGATTAGCGAACACCGGGGAGCTGTTTTTT.

The chain has TRBV18 and TRBJ1-6, with 7 nucleotides matching TRBD1. With V trimmed by 0 bases and J by 7 bases, 3 bases remained unmatched. This CDR3 comprises 15 residues. Germline V gene sequence: CDR1 KGHSH, CDR2 LQKENI. CDR3 protein: CASSPPGQSNSPLHF. The CDR3, as DNA: TGTGCCAGCTCACCACCGGGACAGTCGAATTCACCCCTCCACTTT. Drawing the rest from reference TRBV18 and TRBJ1-6, the complete variable domain is NAGVMQNPRHLVRRRGQEARLRCSPMKGHSHVYWYRQLPEEGLKFMVYLQKENIIDESGMPKERFSAEFPKEGPSILRIQQVVRGDSAAYFCASSPPGQSNSPLHFGNGTRLTVT.

The chain couples TRBV12-5 to TRBJ2-7, with 9 positions matching TRBD1. The CDR3 runs to 14 residues. With 5 bases clipped from V and 6 bases from J, the junction kept 8 bases outside the gene matches. Looked up from germline, CDR1 is LGHNT and CDR2 is FRNRAP. Here the CDR3 reads CASGRDREGREQYF. CDR3 coding DNA: TGTGCTAGTGGTCGGGACAGGGAGGGGCGCGAGCAGTACTTC.

By frequency in the sample, this clone is medium-sized. The rearrangement uses TRBV11-3 and TRBJ2-2; no clear D gene. The V end was cut by 2 bases, the J end by 6 bases, with 4 bases between. Per germline, CDR1 SGHNT and CDR2 YENEEA. This CDR3 has 12 residues. For the CDR3, the DNA is TGTGCCAGCAGCTTAAGCCCCGGGGAGCTGTTTTTT. It codes for CASSLSPGELFF.

This sequence joins TRBV5-4 and TRBJ2-5, with 12 positions matching TRBD2. The germline V gene has CDR1 SGHNT and CDR2 YYREEE (reference sequence). This CDR3 is built from 15 residues. V gave up 1 base and J gave up 4 bases; unmatched junction bases: 2. The CDR3 DNA reads TGTGCCAGCAGCTTGTCTAGCGGGGGGGGAGAGACCCAGTACTTC. Translated: CASSLSSGGGETQYF.

This clone has only a few counts. This chain joins TRBV5-1 and TRBJ1-5; TRBD1 aligns across 9 bases. The ends lost 0 bases at V and 2 bases at J; junction bases unmatched: 0. The CDR3 loop spans 15 amino acids. Germline loops: CDR1 SGHRS, CDR2 YFSETQ. CDR3 nucleotide sequence: TGCGCCAGCAGCTTGGGGACAGGGGGCAATCAGCCCCAGCATTTT. Translation: CASSLGTGGNQPQHF.

The chain combines TRBV4-1 with TRBJ2-5, with TRBD2 matching 10 bases. V was pared by 1 base and J by 4 bases, with 9 bases of the junction left unmatched. CDR3 length equals 17 residues. Germline V lookup: CDR1 MGHRA, CDR2 YSYEKL. As DNA, the CDR3 is TGCGCCAGCAGCCAAGCGGCGGTACTAGCGGGGATAGAGACCCAGTACTTC. The encoded protein is CASSQAAVLAGIETQYF.

This chain links TRBV5-6 with TRBJ2-3; 15 bases fit TRBD2. Losses at the gene ends were 3 bases for V and 5 bases for J; bases not matched to a gene: 7. This CDR3 contains 17 residues. Germline CDR1 reads SGHDT; CDR2 reads YYEEEE. The CDR3 DNA is TGTGCCAGCAGCTACCGGACTAGCGGGGGGGCAGTAGATACGCAGTATTTT. Its protein is CASSYRTSGGAVDTQYF.

The CDR3 region is CASSLFLGEKLFF. The CDR3 DNA is TGTGCCAGCAGCCTCTTTTTGGGCGAAAAACTGTTTTTT. The J gene is TRBJ1-4, the V gene TRBV11-2; D gene uncertain. V was pared by 5 bases and J by 8 bases, with 12 bases between. CDR3 length: 13 residues. Germline CDR1 is SGHAT and CDR2 is FQNNGV. Looking up the rest from reference TRBV11-2 and TRBJ1-4 gives the full variable domain: EAGVAQSPRYKIIEKRQSVAFWCNPISGHATLYWYQQILGQGPKLLIQFQNNGVVDDSQLPKDRFSAERLKGVDSTLKIQPAKLEDSAVYLCASSLFLGEKLFFGSGTQLSVL.

The chain couples TRBV7-2 to TRBJ2-5; unclear D gene. Between the trimmed V and J ends, which lost 1 base and 2 bases, there was a span of 11 bases. This CDR3 has 15 amino acids. CDR1 is SGHTA, CDR2 FQGNSA, per germline. The CDR3 coding sequence is TGTGCCAGCAGCTTAGGAGTAAAAGAACAAGAGACCCAGTACTTC. Translated: CASSLGVKEQETQYF.

The chain has TRBV29-1 and TRBJ2-1, with 8 positions matching TRBD1. The CDR3 loop spans 16 amino acids. Germline V lookup: CDR1 SQVTM, CDR2 ANQGSEA. The junction had 10 bases not matched to a gene; V was cut back by 6 bases and J by 0 bases. DNA for the CDR3: TGCAGCGTAAGGACAGGGCGATTATCCTCCTACAATGAGCAGTTCTTC. Translating gives CSVRTGRLSSYNEQFF.

The chain has TRBV18 and TRBJ2-1; 8 bases are a match to TRBD1. V dropped 6 bases and J dropped 9; count of bases not matched to a gene: 10. CDR3 length equals 14 residues. Germline-derived CDR1 and CDR2 are KGHSH and LQKENI. CDR3 sequence: CASSPETDRGEQFF. In nucleotides, the CDR3 is TGTGCCAGCTCCCCGGAGACCGACAGGGGTGAGCAGTTCTTC.

Only a few counts were recorded for this clone. The V gene is TRBV10-3, the J gene TRBJ1-1; D gene ambiguous. This CDR3 has 13 amino acids. Trimming pared 8 bases from V and 0 bases from J, leaving 10 bases between. Germline-derived CDR1 and CDR2 are ENHRY and SYGVKD. CDR3 residues: CAIVAQVNTEAFF. DNA for the CDR3: TGTGCCATCGTCGCTCAGGTGAACACTGAAGCTTTCTTT.

V usage is TRBV11-2 and J usage is TRBJ1-3; TRBD1 matches 7 bases. The CDR3 has 15 amino acids. Germline assignment: CDR1 SGHAT and CDR2 FQNNGV. The junction had 4 bases not matched to a gene; V was cut back by 1 base and J by 4 bases. CDR3 in amino acids: CASSLGTGQGNTIYF. In DNA, the CDR3 is TGTGCCAGCAGCTTAGGGACAGGCCAAGGAAACACCATATATTTT.

This rearrangement joins TRBV18 to TRBJ2-3; D remains ambiguous. V was shortened by 6 bases and J by 5 bases, with 9 bases between the two germline ends. There are 12 residues in the CDR3. Germline-derived CDR1 and CDR2 are KGHSH and LQKENI. The CDR3 loop is CASSLSRDTQYF. The CDR3 nucleotides read TGTGCCAGCTCCCTCTCTCGAGATACGCAGTATTTT.

This chain links TRBV25-1 with TRBJ2-5, with TRBD2 as a possible D gene (5 bases). Germline CDR1 and CDR2: MGHDK and SYGVNS. Trimming cost V 5 bases and J 5 bases, with 15 bases left between them. This CDR3 is 14 amino acids long. CDR3 loop: CASSPRTAWETQYF. The CDR3 DNA reads TGTGCCAGCAGTCCCCGGACTGCGTGGGAGACCCAGTACTTC.

A single count supports this clone. V and J are TRBV7-9 and TRBJ2-2, with D possibly matching TRBD1 (6 bases). Germline V gene lookup returns CDR1 SEHNR and CDR2 FQNEAQ (reference sequence). This CDR3 has 13 residues. Deletions cut 3 bases from V and 7 bases from J, with 9 bases between. The CDR3 DNA reads TGTGCCAGCAGCTTTACAGGGCTCGGGGAGCTGTTTTTT. Its translation: CASSFTGLGELFF.